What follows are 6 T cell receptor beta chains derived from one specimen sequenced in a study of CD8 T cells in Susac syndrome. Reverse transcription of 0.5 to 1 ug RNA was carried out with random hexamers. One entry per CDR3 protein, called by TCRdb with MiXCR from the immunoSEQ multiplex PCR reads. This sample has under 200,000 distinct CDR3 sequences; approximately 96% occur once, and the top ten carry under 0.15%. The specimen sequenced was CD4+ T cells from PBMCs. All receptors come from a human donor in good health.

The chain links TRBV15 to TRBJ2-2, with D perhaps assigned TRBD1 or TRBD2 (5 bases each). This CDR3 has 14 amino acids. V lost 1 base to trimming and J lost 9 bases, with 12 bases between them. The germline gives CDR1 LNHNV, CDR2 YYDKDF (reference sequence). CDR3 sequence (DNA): TGTGCCACCAGCAGAGGAGGGACGGCCAGGGAGCTGTTTTTT. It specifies CATSRGGTARELFF.

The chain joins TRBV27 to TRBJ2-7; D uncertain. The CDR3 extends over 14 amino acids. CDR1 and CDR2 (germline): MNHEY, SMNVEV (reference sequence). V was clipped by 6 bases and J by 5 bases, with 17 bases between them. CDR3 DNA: TGTGCCAGCAGATACGGCCAGACGGGTGACGAGCAGTACTTC. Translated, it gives CASRYGQTGDEQYF.

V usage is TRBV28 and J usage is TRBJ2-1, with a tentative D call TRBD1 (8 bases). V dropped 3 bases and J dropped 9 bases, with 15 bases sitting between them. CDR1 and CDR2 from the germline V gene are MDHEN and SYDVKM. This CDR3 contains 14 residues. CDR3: CASSFSNRGGEQFF. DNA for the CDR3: TGTGCCAGCAGTTTCTCGAACAGGGGGGGTGAGCAGTTCTTC.

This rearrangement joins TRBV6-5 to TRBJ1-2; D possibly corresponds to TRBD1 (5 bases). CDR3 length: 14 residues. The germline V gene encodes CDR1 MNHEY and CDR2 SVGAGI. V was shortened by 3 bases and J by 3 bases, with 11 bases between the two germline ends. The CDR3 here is CASSYGGRDYGYTF. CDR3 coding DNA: TGTGCCAGCAGTTATGGGGGGAGAGACTATGGCTACACCTTC.

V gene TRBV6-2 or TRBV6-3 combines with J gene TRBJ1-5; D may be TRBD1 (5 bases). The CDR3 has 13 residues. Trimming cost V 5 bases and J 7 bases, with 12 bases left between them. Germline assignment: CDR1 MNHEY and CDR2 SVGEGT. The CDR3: CASSPQVMQPQHF. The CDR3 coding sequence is TGTGCCAGCAGTCCACAGGTTATGCAGCCCCAGCATTTT.

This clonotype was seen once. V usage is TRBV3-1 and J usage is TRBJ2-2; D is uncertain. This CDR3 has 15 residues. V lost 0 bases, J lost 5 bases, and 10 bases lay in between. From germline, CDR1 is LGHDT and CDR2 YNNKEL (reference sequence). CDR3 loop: CASSQDAAGTGELFF. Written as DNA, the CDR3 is TGTGCCAGCAGCCAAGATGCGGCCGGGACCGGGGAGCTGTTTTTT.